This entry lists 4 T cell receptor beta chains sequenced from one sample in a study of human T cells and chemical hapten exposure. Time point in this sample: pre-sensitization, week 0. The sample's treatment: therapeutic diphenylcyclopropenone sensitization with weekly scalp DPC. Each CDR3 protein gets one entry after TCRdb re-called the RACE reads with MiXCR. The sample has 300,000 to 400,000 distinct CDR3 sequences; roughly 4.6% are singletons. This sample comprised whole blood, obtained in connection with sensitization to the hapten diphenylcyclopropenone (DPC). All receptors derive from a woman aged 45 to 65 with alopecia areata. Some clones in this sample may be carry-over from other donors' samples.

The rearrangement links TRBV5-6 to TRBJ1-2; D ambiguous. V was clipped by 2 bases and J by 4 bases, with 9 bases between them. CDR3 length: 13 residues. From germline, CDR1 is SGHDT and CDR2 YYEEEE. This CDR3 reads CASSFAQTYGYTF. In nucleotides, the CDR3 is TGTGCCAGCAGCTTCGCACAGACCTATGGCTACACCTTC. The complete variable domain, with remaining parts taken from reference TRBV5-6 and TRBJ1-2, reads DAGVTQSPTHLIKTRGQQVTLRCSPKSGHDTVSWYQQALGQGPQFIFQYYEEEERQRGNFPDRFSGHQFPNYSSELNVNALLLGDSALYLCASSFAQTYGYTFGSGTRLTVV.

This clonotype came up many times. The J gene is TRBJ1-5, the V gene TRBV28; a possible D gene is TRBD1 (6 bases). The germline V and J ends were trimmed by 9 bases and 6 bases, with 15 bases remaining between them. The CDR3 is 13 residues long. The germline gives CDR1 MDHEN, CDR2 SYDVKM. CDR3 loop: CASRRGAVQPQHF. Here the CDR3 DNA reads TGTGCCAGTCGCAGGGGCGCGGTTCAGCCCCAGCATTTT.

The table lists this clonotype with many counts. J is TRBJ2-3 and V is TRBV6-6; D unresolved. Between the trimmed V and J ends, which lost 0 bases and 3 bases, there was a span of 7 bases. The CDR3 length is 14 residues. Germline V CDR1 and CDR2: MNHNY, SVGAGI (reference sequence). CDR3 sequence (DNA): TGTGCCAGCAGTTACTCGGCAGTAACAGATACGCAGTATTTT. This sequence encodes CASSYSAVTDTQYF.

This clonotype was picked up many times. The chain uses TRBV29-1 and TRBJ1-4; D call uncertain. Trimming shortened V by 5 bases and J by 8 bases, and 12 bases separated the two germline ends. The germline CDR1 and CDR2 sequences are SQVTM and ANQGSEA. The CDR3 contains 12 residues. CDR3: CSVRPPGEKLFF. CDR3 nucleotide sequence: TGCAGCGTTCGGCCTCCGGGCGAAAAACTGTTTTTT.